A selection of T cell receptor beta chains follows, all from one sample in a study of T cell repertoires in cytomegalovirus infection. TCRdb re-analysed the reads in MiXCR, keeping a single row per CDR3 protein. The sample includes approximately 600,000 distinct CDR3 sequences, just under 40% of them seen just once. Antigen specificity for these receptors is unknown. The material sequenced was cultured PBMCs, taken from culture after CMV antigen stimulation. The receptors stem from a human donor in good health (CMV status not recorded). Some clones in this sample may be carry-over from other donors' samples. The CDR3 runs from the conserved cysteine through the conserved F or W. The D gene is left open where the match is weak. Clone size is stated in some rows and not others, as once, few, many or a class when expanded.

v_gene: TRBV7-2
d_gene: TRBD2
j_gene: TRBJ2-1
abundance: -
len: 17
CDR3aa: CASSLVVGSGRAIEQFF
CDR3nt: TGTGCCAGCAGCTTAGTGGTGGGTAGCGGGAGGGCCATTGAGCAGTTCTTC

v_gene: TRBV7-2
d_gene: -
j_gene: TRBJ1-1
abundance: many
len: 15
CDR3aa: CASSSIPGQNTEAFF
CDR3nt: TGTGCCAGCAGCTCTATCCCGGGACAGAACACTGAAGCTTTCTTT

v_gene: TRBV5-1
d_gene: -
j_gene: TRBJ2-2
abundance: few
len: 16
CDR3aa: CASTQTGIGDTGELFF
CDR3nt: TGCGCCAGCACTCAAACAGGGATAGGGGACACCGGGGAGCTGTTTTTT

v_gene: TRBV6-6
d_gene: -
j_gene: TRBJ1-1
abundance: -
len: 13
CDR3aa: CASRAGMNTEAFF
CDR3nt: TGTGCCAGCCGAGCAGGGATGAACACTGAAGCTTTCTTT

v_gene: TRBV6-4
d_gene: TRBD2
j_gene: TRBJ2-3
abundance: once
len: 16
CDR3aa: CASSDGAGVGTDTQYF
CDR3nt: TGTGCCAGCAGTGATGGAGCGGGAGTAGGTACAGATACGCAGTATTTT

v_gene: TRBV6-5
d_gene: TRBD1
j_gene: TRBJ1-2
abundance: once
len: 16
CDR3aa: CASSYSSDREIYGYTF
CDR3nt: TGTGCCAGCAGTTACTCGAGTGACAGGGAGATCTATGGCTACACCTTC

v_gene: TRBV5-6
d_gene: -
j_gene: TRBJ2-3
abundance: -
len: 12
CDR3aa: CASTKRGGTQYF
CDR3nt: TGTGCCAGCACCAAGAGGGGTGGTACGCAGTATTTT

v_gene: TRBV5-1
d_gene: TRBD2
j_gene: TRBJ2-3
abundance: -
len: 15
CDR3aa: CASSLETSGGDTQYF
CDR3nt: TGCGCCAGCAGCTTGGAGACTAGCGGGGGAGATACGCAGTATTTT

v_gene: TRBV2
d_gene: -
j_gene: TRBJ2-7
abundance: -
len: 14
CDR3aa: CASSELGGPYEQYF
CDR3nt: TGTGCCAGCAGTGAACTTGGGGGGCCCTACGAGCAGTACTTC

v_gene: TRBV5-6
d_gene: -
j_gene: TRBJ1-1
abundance: -
len: 16
CDR3aa: CASSREVWGADTEAFF
CDR3nt: TGTGCCAGCAGCCGGGAGGTGTGGGGGGCGGACACTGAAGCTTTCTTT

v_gene: TRBV10-3
d_gene: -
j_gene: TRBJ1-5
abundance: -
len: 13
CDR3aa: CAISDSGDQPQHF
CDR3nt: TGTGCCATCAGCGACTCAGGAGATCAGCCCCAGCATTTT

v_gene: TRBV19
d_gene: -
j_gene: TRBJ2-3
abundance: few
len: 14
CDR3aa: CASSMARSTDTQYF
CDR3nt: TGTGCCAGTAGTATGGCCAGGAGCACAGATACGCAGTATTTT

v_gene: TRBV5-1
d_gene: TRBD2
j_gene: TRBJ2-1
abundance: few
len: 17
CDR3aa: CASSLMLAGGRGGEQFF
CDR3nt: TGCGCCAGCAGCCTCATGCTAGCGGGAGGTCGAGGGGGTGAGCAGTTCTTC

v_gene: TRBV7-4
d_gene: -
j_gene: TRBJ1-2
abundance: -
len: 15
CDR3aa: CASSLAPLINYGYTF
CDR3nt: TGTGCCAGCAGCTTAGCACCCTTAATTAACTATGGCTACACCTTC

v_gene: TRBV7-8
d_gene: -
j_gene: TRBJ1-6
abundance: -
len: 18
CDR3aa: CASSLRSLGSSYNSPLHF
CDR3nt: TGTGCCAGCAGCTTACGTTCACTAGGGAGCTCCTATAATTCACCCCTCCACTTT

v_gene: TRBV7-8
d_gene: -
j_gene: TRBJ2-7
abundance: few
len: 13
CDR3aa: CASSPGTPYEQYF
CDR3nt: TGTGCCAGCAGCCCAGGGACTCCCTACGAGCAGTACTTC

v_gene: TRBV7-2
d_gene: TRBD2
j_gene: TRBJ2-7
abundance: many
len: 15
CDR3aa: CASSSQAGGWYEQYF
CDR3nt: TGTGCCAGCAGCTCTCAAGCGGGAGGGTGGTACGAGCAGTACTTC

v_gene: TRBV7-9
d_gene: TRBD1
j_gene: TRBJ2-7
abundance: few
len: 15
CDR3aa: CASSRDRGRVYEQYF
CDR3nt: TGTGCCAGCAGTCGCGACAGGGGGAGAGTCTACGAGCAGTACTTC

v_gene: TRBV6-1
d_gene: -
j_gene: TRBJ1-1
abundance: -
len: 11
CDR3aa: CATLWGTEAFF
CDR3nt: TGTGCCACCCTATGGGGGACTGAAGCTTTCTTT

v_gene: TRBV5-1
d_gene: TRBD2
j_gene: TRBJ2-1
abundance: -
len: 17
CDR3aa: CASSLSTSGRAYNEQFF
CDR3nt: TGCGCCAGCAGCTTGTCGACTAGCGGGAGGGCCTACAATGAGCAGTTCTTC

v_gene: TRBV25-1
d_gene: -
j_gene: TRBJ2-1
abundance: few
len: 15
CDR3aa: CASSEGGAAYNEQFF
CDR3nt: TGTGCCAGCAGTGAGGGGGGGGCCGCTTACAATGAGCAGTTCTTC

v_gene: TRBV28
d_gene: -
j_gene: TRBJ1-5
abundance: few
len: 15
CDR3aa: CASSRGGVGNQPQHF
CDR3nt: TGTGCCAGCTCTCGAGGGGGTGTCGGGAATCAGCCCCAGCATTTT

v_gene: TRBV11-2
d_gene: -
j_gene: TRBJ2-3
abundance: -
len: 17
CDR3aa: CASSPRNEAASTDTQYF
CDR3nt: TGTGCCAGCAGCCCCCGAAATGAGGCGGCTAGCACAGATACGCAGTATTTT

v_gene: TRBV7-2
d_gene: -
j_gene: TRBJ1-6
abundance: -
len: 13
CDR3aa: CASSLERVFALHF
CDR3nt: TGTGCCAGCAGCTTAGAAAGGGTCTTTGCCCTCCACTTT

v_gene: TRBV11-3
d_gene: -
j_gene: TRBJ2-3
abundance: few
len: 14
CDR3aa: CASSLGGVRDTQYF
CDR3nt: TGTGCCAGCAGCTTAGGAGGCGTCCGAGATACGCAGTATTTT

v_gene: TRBV7-2
d_gene: -
j_gene: TRBJ2-1
abundance: many
len: 16
CDR3aa: CASSLQWASPQYEQFF
CDR3nt: TGTGCCAGCAGCTTACAATGGGCTAGCCCACAATATGAGCAGTTCTTC

v_gene: TRBV4-3
d_gene: -
j_gene: TRBJ1-1
abundance: -
len: 15
CDR3aa: CASSQDISRNTEAFF
CDR3nt: TGCGCCAGCAGCCAAGATATTAGCAGAAACACTGAAGCTTTCTTT

v_gene: TRBV7-6
d_gene: -
j_gene: TRBJ1-5
abundance: -
len: 14
CDR3aa: CASSTHRDGQPQHF
CDR3nt: TGTGCCAGCAGCACCCACAGGGACGGACAGCCCCAGCATTTT

v_gene: TRBV18
d_gene: TRBD2
j_gene: TRBJ2-1
abundance: few
len: 15
CDR3aa: CASSPVPGGDNEQFF
CDR3nt: TGTGCCAGCTCACCAGTCCCCGGGGGGGACAATGAGCAGTTCTTC

v_gene: TRBV6-5
d_gene: TRBD2
j_gene: TRBJ2-5
abundance: few
len: 13
CDR3aa: CASWGLGQETQYF
CDR3nt: TGTGCCAGCTGGGGACTAGGACAAGAGACCCAGTACTTC

v_gene: TRBV7-2
d_gene: TRBD2
j_gene: TRBJ2-2
abundance: few
len: 16
CDR3aa: CASSLVSGGNTGELFF
CDR3nt: TGTGCCAGCAGCTTAGTTAGCGGGGGAAACACCGGGGAGCTGTTTTTT

v_gene: TRBV20-1
d_gene: TRBD2
j_gene: TRBJ2-5
abundance: -
len: 15
CDR3aa: CSASSGTSGEETQYF
CDR3nt: TGCAGTGCTAGTAGCGGGACTAGCGGTGAAGAGACCCAGTACTTC

v_gene: TRBV7-2
d_gene: TRBD1
j_gene: TRBJ1-2
abundance: many
len: 17
CDR3aa: CASSLYRARGQGYGYTF
CDR3nt: TGTGCCAGCAGCTTGTACCGAGCCAGGGGGCAAGGCTATGGCTACACCTTC

v_gene: TRBV7-6
d_gene: -
j_gene: TRBJ1-1
abundance: few
len: 13
CDR3aa: CASSLERLTEAFF
CDR3nt: TGTGCCAGCAGCTTAGAGAGGTTAACTGAAGCTTTCTTT

v_gene: TRBV2
d_gene: TRBD1
j_gene: TRBJ2-3
abundance: -
len: 14
CDR3aa: CASSEGTGADTQYF
CDR3nt: TGTGCCAGCAGTGAGGGGACAGGGGCAGATACGCAGTATTTT

v_gene: TRBV10-3
d_gene: -
j_gene: TRBJ1-3
abundance: -
len: 17
CDR3aa: CAISEGYRPSSGNTIYF
CDR3nt: TGTGCCATCAGTGAGGGATACAGACCCAGCTCTGGAAACACCATATATTTT

v_gene: TRBV7-2
d_gene: -
j_gene: TRBJ2-2
abundance: -
len: 13
CDR3aa: CASNRKNTGELFF
CDR3nt: TGTGCCAGCAACAGGAAGAACACCGGGGAGCTGTTTTTT

v_gene: TRBV7-2
d_gene: TRBD2
j_gene: TRBJ2-2
abundance: few
len: 17
CDR3aa: CASSLVGTSGSSGELFF
CDR3nt: TGTGCCAGCAGCTTAGTTGGGACTAGCGGGAGTTCCGGGGAGCTGTTTTTT

v_gene: TRBV7-2
d_gene: TRBD1
j_gene: TRBJ1-3
abundance: -
len: 17
CDR3aa: CASSLSPTGGPWNTIYF
CDR3nt: TGTGCCAGCAGCTTGTCCCCGACAGGGGGCCCGTGGAACACCATATATTTT

v_gene: TRBV7-2
d_gene: -
j_gene: TRBJ1-5
abundance: few
len: 13
CDR3aa: CASSPDNNQPQHF
CDR3nt: TGTGCCAGCAGCCCTGACAATAATCAGCCCCAGCATTTT

v_gene: TRBV2
d_gene: -
j_gene: TRBJ1-6
abundance: -
len: 15
CDR3aa: CASTGRAGEYSPLHF
CDR3nt: TGTGCCAGCACCGGAAGGGCAGGGGAGTATTCACCCCTCCACTTT

v_gene: TRBV7-2
d_gene: -
j_gene: TRBJ1-5
abundance: few
len: 13
CDR3aa: CASSFQEDQPQHF
CDR3nt: TGTGCCAGCAGCTTCCAGGAGGATCAGCCCCAGCATTTT

v_gene: TRBV5-1
d_gene: TRBD1
j_gene: TRBJ1-1
abundance: few
len: 14
CDR3aa: CASSIQGMNTEAFF
CDR3nt: TGCGCCAGCAGCATACAGGGGATGAACACTGAAGCTTTCTTT

v_gene: TRBV2
d_gene: TRBD1
j_gene: TRBJ1-3
abundance: -
len: 16
CDR3aa: CASSRTGGATGNTIYF
CDR3nt: TGTGCCAGCAGTCGAACAGGGGGCGCGACGGGAAACACCATATATTTT

v_gene: TRBV14
d_gene: -
j_gene: TRBJ1-1
abundance: few
len: 14
CDR3aa: CASSRHGGDSEAFF
CDR3nt: TGTGCCAGCAGCCGGCACGGAGGGGATTCTGAAGCTTTCTTT

v_gene: TRBV7-8
d_gene: -
j_gene: TRBJ2-1
abundance: -
len: 15
CDR3aa: CASSFGPPAGREQFF
CDR3nt: TGTGCCAGCAGCTTCGGACCCCCGGCGGGGCGGGAGCAGTTCTTC